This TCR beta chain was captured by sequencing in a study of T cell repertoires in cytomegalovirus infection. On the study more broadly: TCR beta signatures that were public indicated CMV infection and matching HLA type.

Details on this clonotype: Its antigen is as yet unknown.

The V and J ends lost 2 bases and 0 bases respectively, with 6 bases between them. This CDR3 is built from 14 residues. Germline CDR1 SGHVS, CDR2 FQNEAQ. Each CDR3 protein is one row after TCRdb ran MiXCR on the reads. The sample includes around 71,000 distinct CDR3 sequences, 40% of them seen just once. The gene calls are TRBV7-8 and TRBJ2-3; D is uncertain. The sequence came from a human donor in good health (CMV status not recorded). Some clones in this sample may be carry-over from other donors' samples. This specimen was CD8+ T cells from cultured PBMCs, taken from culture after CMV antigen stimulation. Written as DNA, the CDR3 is TGTGCCAGCAGCTTATACGGCAGCACAGATACGCAGTATTTT. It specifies CASSLYGSTDTQYF. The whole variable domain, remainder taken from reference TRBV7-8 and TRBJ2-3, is GAGVSQSPRYKVAKRGQDVALRCDPISGHVSLFWYQQALGQGPEFLTYFQNEAQLDKSGLPSDRFFAERPEGSVSTLKIQRTQQEDSAVYLCASSLYGSTDTQYFGPGTRLTVL.